The 8 T cell receptor beta chains given below trace back to one sample, sequenced in a study of regulatory T cells in long-lasting Graves disease. Described time point: newly diagnosed GD, antithyroid drugs for less than 3 months. RNA isolated from PBMCs was used to make the TCR library. iRepertoire HTBI primers and Arm-PCR of CDR3 regions built TCR beta libraries. TCRdb re-called the multiplex PCR reads through MiXCR, storing one row per CDR3 protein. The table has about 210,000 distinct CDR3 sequences, approximately 18% seen once. These sequences were also reported in another study, on T cells in Graves' hyperthyroidism and ophthalmopathy.

Source: peripheral blood mononuclear cells (PBMCs), taken at new diagnosis, from a patient treated with antithyroid drugs. The source is a woman aged 30 to 39 with Graves disease.

This clonotype has ten or more counts. The chain recombines TRBV7-9 with TRBJ2-7, with D unresolved. Germline CDR1 SEHNR, CDR2 FQNEAQ (reference sequence). Trimming removed 5 bases from V and 3 bases from J, with 8 bases in between. This CDR3 comprises 12 residues. CDR3 sequence reads: CASSPGFYEQYF. The CDR3 DNA is TGTGCCAGCAGCCCCGGGTTCTACGAGCAGTACTTC.

The chain recombines TRBV7-6 with TRBJ2-1; 7 bases map to TRBD2. This CDR3 is 14 amino acids long. The ends lost 3 bases at V and 2 bases at J; junction bases unmatched: 1. Germline lookup yields CDR1 SGHVS and CDR2 FNYEAQ. This CDR3 reads CASSFGTTYNEQFF. The CDR3 nucleotides are TGTGCCAGCAGCTTCGGGACTACCTACAATGAGCAGTTCTTC.

Turning to this clonotype: One end of the junction does not line up with germline, which may come from a read error. The V and J genes are TRBV7-9 and TRBJ2-5, with no clear D. The CDR3 totals 15 residues. In germline, CDR1 is SEHNR, CDR2 FQNEAQ (reference sequence). The CDR3 here is CARSRELPFQETQYF. Written as DNA, the CDR3 is TGTGCCCGCAGCCGTGAGCTACCCTTCCAAGAGACCCAGTACTTC.

This clonotype was observed many times. The chain carries TRBV30 and TRBJ1-5; TRBD1 might be the D (5 bases). Germline loops: CDR1 GTSNPN, CDR2 SVGIG (reference sequence). The CDR3 extends over 15 amino acids. The V end lost 0 bases, the J end lost 0 bases, and 9 bases lay between the germline ends. CDR3: CAWSVGTISNQPQHF. CDR3 DNA sequence: TGTGCCTGGAGTGTAGGGACGATTAGCAATCAGCCCCAGCATTTT. Filled out from reference TRBV30 and TRBJ1-5, the complete variable domain reads SQTIHQWPATLVQPVGSPLSLECTVEGTSNPNLYWYRQAAGRGLQLLFYSVGIGQISSEVPQNLSASRPQDRQFILSSKKLLLSDSGFYLCAWSVGTISNQPQHFGDGTRLSIL.

With regard to this clonotype: Sequence at one end of the junction differs from germline and may be a read error. The chain is built from TRBV11-3 and TRBJ2-7, with a weak D call TRBD2 (6 bases). The length of the CDR3 is 13 residues. The germline V gene has CDR1 SGHNT and CDR2 YENEEA. The chain's CDR3 is CTSSLRGTYEQYF. Written as DNA, the CDR3 is TGTACCAGCTCCCTGCGGGGAACCTACGAGCAGTACTTC.

This clonotype has at least ten counts. This chain links TRBV20-1 with TRBJ2-5; 8 bases fit TRBD1. V shed 1 base, J shed 7 bases, and the junction held 8 bases outside the gene matches. This CDR3 spans 14 amino acids. The germline V gene encodes CDR1 DFQATT and CDR2 SNEGSKA (reference sequence). CDR3 loop: CSARVQGALVTQYF. The CDR3 DNA sequence: TGCAGTGCTAGAGTGCAGGGGGCTCTGGTGACCCAGTACTTC.

On this clonotype: This could be a read error, since a much larger clone is one nucleotide away. This sequence joins TRBV18 and TRBJ1-6, with a possible D match to TRBD1 (5 bases). V shed 5 bases and J shed 5 bases, with 7 bases lying between them. Germline V CDR1 and CDR2: KGHSH, LQKENI. This CDR3 is 13 amino acids long. The CDR3, as DNA: TGTGCCAGCTCATCACAGGATAATTCACCCCTCCACTTT. Its protein product is CASSSQDNSPLHF.

This clonotype was seen many times. The chain joins TRBV5-5 to TRBJ1-1, with D possibly matching TRBD1 (6 bases). The CDR3 covers 15 residues. Germline CDR1 is SGHKS and CDR2 is YYEKEE (reference sequence). The V end was cut by 4 bases, the J end by 0 bases, with 13 bases between. DNA for the CDR3: TGTGCCAGCAGCAACCTTAGACAGGTGAACACTGAAGCTTTCTTT. This gives the protein CASSNLRQVNTEAFF.